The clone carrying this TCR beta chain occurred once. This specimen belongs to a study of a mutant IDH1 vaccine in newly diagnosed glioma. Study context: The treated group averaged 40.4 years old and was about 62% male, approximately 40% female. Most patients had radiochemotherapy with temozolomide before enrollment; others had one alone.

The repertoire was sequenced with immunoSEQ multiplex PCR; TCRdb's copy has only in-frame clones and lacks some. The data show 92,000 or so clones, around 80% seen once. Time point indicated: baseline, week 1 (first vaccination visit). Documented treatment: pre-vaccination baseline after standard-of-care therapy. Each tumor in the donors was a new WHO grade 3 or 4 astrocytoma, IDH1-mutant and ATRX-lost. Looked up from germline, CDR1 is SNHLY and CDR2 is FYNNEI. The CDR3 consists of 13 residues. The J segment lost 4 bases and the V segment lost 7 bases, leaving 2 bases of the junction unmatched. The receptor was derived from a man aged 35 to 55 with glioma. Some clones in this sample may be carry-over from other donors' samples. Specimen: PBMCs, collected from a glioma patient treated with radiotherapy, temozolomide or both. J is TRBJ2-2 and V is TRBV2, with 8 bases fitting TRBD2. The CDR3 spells CASNGGATGELFF. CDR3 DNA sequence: TGTGCCAGCAACGGGGGGGCCACCGGGGAGCTGTTTTTT.